Listed below are T cell receptor beta chains from one sample, sequenced in a study of beta chain features in type 1 diabetes. TCRdb's table, derived via immunoSEQ multiplex PCR, lists solely in-frame clones and lacks some. Among about 230,000 clones listed, 9.6% were seen once. Source material: naive CD4+ T cells from blood. The receptor set was obtained from a woman under 30 in good health. Each CDR3 is given with its conserved first and last residue. Fields, in order: V gene, D gene, clone size, J gene, CDR3 protein, CDR3 DNA. A D gene is named only where the DNA matches it firmly. Only some rows state a clone size, as once, few, many or a class for expanded clones.

v_call: TRBV5-1
d_call: TRBD1
clone_size: few
j_call: TRBJ2-5
cdr3_aa: CASSWGQGKETQYF
cdr3_nt: TGCGCCAGCAGCTGGGGACAGGGGAAAGAGACCCAGTACTTC

v_call: TRBV4-1
d_call: TRBD1
clone_size: NA
j_call: TRBJ1-5
cdr3_aa: CASSHTRTGGRGNQPQHF
cdr3_nt: TGCGCCAGCAGCCACACCCGAACAGGGGGCAGGGGCAATCAGCCCCAGCATTTT

v_call: TRBV6-1
d_call: NA
clone_size: NA
j_call: TRBJ1-5
cdr3_aa: CASSEVVTSPNQPQHF
cdr3_nt: TGTGCCAGCAGTGAAGTGGTCACGAGCCCAAATCAGCCCCAGCATTTT

v_call: TRBV9
d_call: NA
clone_size: few
j_call: TRBJ2-2
cdr3_aa: CASSVGGVHTGELFF
cdr3_nt: TGTGCCAGCAGCGTAGGCGGTGTCCACACCGGGGAGCTGTTTTTT

v_call: TRBV7-3
d_call: NA
clone_size: few
j_call: TRBJ2-6
cdr3_aa: CASSPPTTGANVLTF
cdr3_nt: TGTGCCAGCAGCCCTCCCACAACTGGGGCCAACGTCCTGACTTTC

v_call: TRBV5-4
d_call: NA
clone_size: NA
j_call: TRBJ1-5
cdr3_aa: CASSSNRDQPQHF
cdr3_nt: TGTGCCAGCAGCTCAAATAGAGATCAGCCCCAGCATTTT

v_call: TRBV5-1
d_call: TRBD1
clone_size: NA
j_call: TRBJ1-2
cdr3_aa: CASSTRTGEYGYTF
cdr3_nt: TGCGCCAGCAGCACCCGGACAGGGGAATATGGCTACACCTTC

v_call: TRBV7-9
d_call: NA
clone_size: few
j_call: TRBJ2-6
cdr3_aa: CASSLSLSSGANVLTF
cdr3_nt: TGTGCCAGCAGTCTTTCCCTTAGCTCTGGGGCCAACGTCCTGACTTTC

v_call: TRBV23-1
d_call: NA
clone_size: many
j_call: TRBJ1-2
cdr3_aa: CASSQYSSNGYTF
cdr3_nt: TGCGCCAGCAGTCAATACAGCTCTAATGGCTACACCTTC

v_call: TRBV18
d_call: NA
clone_size: NA
j_call: TRBJ1-1
cdr3_aa: CASSPKTGWITEAFF
cdr3_nt: TGTGCCAGCTCACCCAAGACAGGTTGGATCACTGAAGCTTTCTTT

v_call: TRBV4-1
d_call: TRBD1
clone_size: few
j_call: TRBJ2-7
cdr3_aa: CASSQSGGAVYEQYF
cdr3_nt: TGCGCCAGCAGTCAATCAGGGGGCGCGGTGTACGAGCAGTACTTC

v_call: TRBV16
d_call: NA
clone_size: few
j_call: TRBJ1-5
cdr3_aa: CASSRTSPSGGLGNQPQHF
cdr3_nt: TGTGCCAGCAGCCGTACGTCCCCTTCGGGGGGGCTAGGCAATCAGCCCCAGCATTTT

v_call: TRBV20-1
d_call: NA
clone_size: few
j_call: TRBJ2-3
cdr3_aa: CSASEADTQYF
cdr3_nt: TGCAGTGCTAGTGAGGCAGATACGCAGTATTTT

v_call: TRBV30
d_call: NA
clone_size: once
j_call: TRBJ1-2
cdr3_aa: CACGRVEHYGYTF
cdr3_nt: TGTGCCTGTGGGCGGGTGGAACACTATGGCTACACCTTC

v_call: TRBV5-1
d_call: TRBD2
clone_size: few
j_call: TRBJ2-3
cdr3_aa: CASSLRLAGNTDTQYF
cdr3_nt: TGCGCCAGCAGCTTGAGACTAGCGGGAAACACAGATACGCAGTATTTT

v_call: TRBV7-9
d_call: TRBD1
clone_size: NA
j_call: TRBJ2-7
cdr3_aa: CASSRTGGYEQYF
cdr3_nt: TGTGCCAGCAGCCGGACAGGGGGTTATGAGCAGTACTTC

v_call: TRBV4-1
d_call: NA
clone_size: few
j_call: TRBJ1-2
cdr3_aa: CASSLRAGNYGYTF
cdr3_nt: TGCGCCAGCAGCCTTAGGGCAGGGAACTATGGCTACACCTTC

v_call: TRBV9
d_call: NA
clone_size: few
j_call: TRBJ2-7
cdr3_aa: CASSARGGIGYEQYF
cdr3_nt: TGTGCCAGCAGCGCAAGGGGGGGAATCGGGTACGAGCAGTACTTC

v_call: TRBV4-1
d_call: TRBD2
clone_size: few
j_call: TRBJ2-1
cdr3_aa: CASSLGEGFEASYNEQFF
cdr3_nt: TGCGCCAGCAGCCTCGGGGAGGGGTTCGAAGCGTCCTACAATGAGCAGTTCTTC

v_call: TRBV6-5
d_call: TRBD1
clone_size: NA
j_call: TRBJ2-5
cdr3_aa: CASTGTEETQYF
cdr3_nt: TGTGCCAGCACCGGGACAGAAGAGACCCAGTACTTC